This T cell receptor (beta chain) emerged from a study of T cell responses to AZD1222 COVID-19 vaccine. Study-level points and caveats: Spike-specific TCR repertoires showed rising breadth and depth after two AZD1222 doses. Only 5 to 7 individuals given AZD1222 were seropositive at baseline. Researchers took repertoire samples only after the peak T cell response had come.

The germline V gene has CDR1 SGHRS and CDR2 YFSETQ. The length of the CDR3 is 13 residues. Trimming removed 4 bases at V and 2 bases at J, with 10 bases between. Remarks on this clone: Its antigen is undetermined.

Profiled with immunoSEQ multiplex PCR; TCRdb holds only in-frame clones, not every one. Altogether tens of thousands of clones are present, roughly 85% being singletons, with the ten largest covering 11%. The TCR comes from an adult who received the AZD1222 COVID-19 vaccine. The chain links TRBV5-1 to TRBJ2-7, with D possibly being TRBD1 (6 bases). This material consisted of peripheral blood, taken 28 days after the second AZD1222 dose. This CDR3 is CASSPSGAYEQYF. For the CDR3, the DNA is TGCGCCAGCAGCCCTTCAGGGGCCTACGAGCAGTACTTC. Based on the CDR3 plus reference TRBV5-1 and TRBJ2-7, the full variable domain is KAGVTQTPRYLIKTRGQQVTLSCSPISGHRSVSWYQQTPGQGLQFLFEYFSETQRNKGNFPGRFSGRQFSNSRSEMNVSTLELGDSALYLCASSPSGAYEQYFGPGTRLTVT.